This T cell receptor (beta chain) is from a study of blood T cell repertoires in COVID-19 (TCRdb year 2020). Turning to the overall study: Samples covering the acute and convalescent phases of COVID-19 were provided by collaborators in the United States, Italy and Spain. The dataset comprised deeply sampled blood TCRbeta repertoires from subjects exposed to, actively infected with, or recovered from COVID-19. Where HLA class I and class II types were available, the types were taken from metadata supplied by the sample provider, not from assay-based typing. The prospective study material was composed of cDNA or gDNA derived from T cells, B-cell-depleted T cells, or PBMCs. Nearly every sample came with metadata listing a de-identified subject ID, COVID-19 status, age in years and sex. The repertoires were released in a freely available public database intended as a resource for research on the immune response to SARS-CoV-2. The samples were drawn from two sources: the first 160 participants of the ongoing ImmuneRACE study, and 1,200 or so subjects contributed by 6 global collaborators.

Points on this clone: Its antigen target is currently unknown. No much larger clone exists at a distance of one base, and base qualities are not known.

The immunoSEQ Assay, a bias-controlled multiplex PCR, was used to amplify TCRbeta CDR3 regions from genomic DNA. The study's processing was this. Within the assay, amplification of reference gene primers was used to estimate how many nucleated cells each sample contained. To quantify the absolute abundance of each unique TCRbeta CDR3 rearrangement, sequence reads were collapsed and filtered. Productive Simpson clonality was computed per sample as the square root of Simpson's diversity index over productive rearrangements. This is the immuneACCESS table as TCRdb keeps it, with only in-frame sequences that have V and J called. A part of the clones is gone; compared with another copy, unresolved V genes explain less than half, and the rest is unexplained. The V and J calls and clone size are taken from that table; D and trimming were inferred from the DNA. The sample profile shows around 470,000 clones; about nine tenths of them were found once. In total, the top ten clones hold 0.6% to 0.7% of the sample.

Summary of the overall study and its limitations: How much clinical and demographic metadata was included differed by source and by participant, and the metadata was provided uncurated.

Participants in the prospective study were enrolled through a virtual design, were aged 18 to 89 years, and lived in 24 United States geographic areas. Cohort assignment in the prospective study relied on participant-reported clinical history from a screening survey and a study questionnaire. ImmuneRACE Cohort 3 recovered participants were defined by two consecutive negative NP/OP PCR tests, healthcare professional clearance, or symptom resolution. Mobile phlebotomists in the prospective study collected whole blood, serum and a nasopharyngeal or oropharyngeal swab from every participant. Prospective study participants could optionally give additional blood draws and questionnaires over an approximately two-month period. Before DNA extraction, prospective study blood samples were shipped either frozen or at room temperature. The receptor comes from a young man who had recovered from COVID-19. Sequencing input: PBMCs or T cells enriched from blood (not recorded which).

The bases read TGTGCCAGCAGCGCTAACAGAGTGGGCGGGGAGCTGTTTTTT. Translation gives CASSANRVGGELFF. The chain is made from TRBV7-6 and TRBJ2-2, with the D gene not confidently named. V and J are truncated by 5 bases and 7 bases respectively, leaving an intervening sequence of 14 bases. Inclusive of the bounding cysteine and phenylalanine, the CDR3 is 14 residues long. Just the 42-base CDR3 DNA is kept, in frame starting at base 1. The germline V gene encodes CDR1 SGHVS and CDR2 FNYEAQ. The CDR3, completed at both ends by the reference TRBV7-6 and TRBJ2-2 genes, gives the full variable domain GAGVSQSPRYKVTKRGQDVALRCDPISGHVSLYWYRQALGQGPEFLTYFNYEAQQDKSGLPNDRFSAERPEGSISTLTIQRTEQRDSAMYRCASSANRVGGELFFGEGSRLTVL.